These 27 T cell receptor beta chains originate from one sample sequenced in a study of CD8 T cells in Susac syndrome. RNA amounts of 0.5 to 1 ug underwent reverse transcription with random hexamers. One entry per CDR3 protein, called by TCRdb with MiXCR from the immunoSEQ multiplex PCR reads. The repertoire consists of fewer than 300,000 distinct CDR3 sequences, with 80% to 90% occurring once and the leading ten covering about 0.11%. Sequencing used CD8+ T cells from PBMCs. The receptors were sampled from a human donor with multiple sclerosis.

The rearrangement joins TRBV4-1 to TRBJ2-3, with 12 nucleotides matching TRBD2. V gave up 3 bases and J gave up 2 bases; unmatched junction bases: 12. Germline lookup yields CDR1 MGHRA and CDR2 YSYEKL. The CDR3 sequence is 19 residues long. The DNA of the CDR3 is TGCGCCAGCAGCCATCCCACTAGCGGGAGGAAAGGGGTCACAGATACGCAGTATTTT. Translation: CASSHPTSGRKGVTDTQYF.

This clonotype was detected a few times. The chain combines TRBV6-5 with TRBJ2-7; possible D gene TRBD1, 6 bases. The V gene lost 0 bases and the J gene lost 7 bases, with 22 bases spanning the gap. CDR1 and CDR2 (germline): MNHEY, SVGAGI. CDR3 size: 17 residues. CDR3 sequence reads: CASSYSAPTGLGREQYF. As DNA, the CDR3 is TGTGCCAGCAGTTACTCGGCACCCACAGGGTTGGGTAGGGAGCAGTACTTC.

This chain connects TRBV28 to TRBJ2-7, with D uncertain. CDR1 and CDR2 (germline): MDHEN, SYDVKM. The CDR3 loop spans 14 amino acids. V was pared by 5 bases and J by 4 bases, with 15 bases between. The CDR3 DNA reads as TGTGCCAGCAGTCTTAGTTCGCAGAGTTACGAGCAGTACTTC. It yields the protein CASSLSSQSYEQYF. The entire variable domain, with the rest obtained from reference TRBV28 and TRBJ2-7, is as follows: DVKVTQSSRYLVKRTGEKVFLECVQDMDHENMFWYRQDPGLGLRLIYFSYDVKMKEKGDIPEGYSVSREKKERFSLILESASTNQTSMYLCASSLSSQSYEQYFGPGTRLTVT.

The rearrangement joins TRBV14 to TRBJ2-7; D unclear. CDR3 length: 15 amino acids. Germline assignment: CDR1 SGHDN and CDR2 FVKESK. V dropped 3 bases and J dropped 6 bases, with 18 bases sitting between them. The CDR3 DNA is TGTGCCAGCAGCCAGGGTCTCCTGGGTAGAGTCGAGCAGTACTTC. The encoded protein is CASSQGLLGRVEQYF. The full variable domain, completed using reference TRBV14 and TRBJ2-7, is EAGVTQFPSHSVIEKGQTVTLRCDPISGHDNLYWYRRVMGKEIKFLLHFVKESKQDESGMPNNRFLAERTGGTYSTLKVQPAELEDSGVYFCASSQGLLGRVEQYFGPGTRLTVT.

This clonotype has more than one count but fewer than ten. The V gene is TRBV11-2, the J gene TRBJ2-2; D might be TRBD1 (6 bases). The CDR3 is made up of 17 amino acids. Germline lookup yields CDR1 SGHAT and CDR2 FQNNGV. V lost 3 bases, J lost 7 bases, and 21 bases lay in between. DNA of the CDR3: TGTGCCAGCAGCTTCAGGGTGGCGGTTGTACAGGGCGGGGAGCTGTTTTTT. It specifies CASSFRVAVVQGGELFF.

V usage is TRBV6-5 and J usage is TRBJ2-7; TRBD2 is a possible D gene (6 bases). The germline V gene encodes CDR1 MNHEY and CDR2 SVGAGI. This CDR3 has 15 residues. V was shortened by 2 bases and J by 7 bases, with 18 bases between the two germline ends. The CDR3 nucleotides are TGTGCCAGCAGTTACAGCTTGGCGGGGCCTCGGGAGCAGTACTTC. Amino acid sequence: CASSYSLAGPREQYF.

This chain joins TRBV9 and TRBJ2-3, with D uncertain. The CDR3 contains 19 residues. Germline CDR1 reads SGDLS; CDR2 reads YYNGEE. V was shortened by 0 bases and J by 3 bases, with 23 bases between the two germline ends. DNA of the CDR3: TGTGCCAGCAGCGTAGCCAAGTATCCTAAAGAAAGAGAAACAGATACGCAGTATTTT. Protein product: CASSVAKYPKERETDTQYF.

The gene calls are TRBV7-9 and TRBJ2-7, with 8 nucleotides matching TRBD2. The V gene end was trimmed by 3 bases and the J gene end by 2 bases; junction bases not matched to a gene: 3. The CDR3 consists of 14 residues. Looked up from germline, CDR1 is SEHNR and CDR2 is FQNEAQ (reference sequence). CDR3 sequence reads: CASSFPGGAYEQYF. The CDR3 bases are TGTGCCAGCAGCTTCCCGGGAGGGGCCTACGAGCAGTACTTC.

CDR3 sequence reads: CATSGLEGRVEKLFF. The CDR3 DNA follows: TGTGCCACCAGCGGCCTGGAAGGGCGGGTTGAAAAACTGTTTTTT. V is TRBV15 and J is TRBJ1-4; no firm D call. The CDR3 spans 15 residues. Germline V gives CDR1 LNHNV, CDR2 YYDKDF (reference sequence). The V gene lost 5 bases and the J gene lost 7 bases, with 17 bases spanning the gap.

The CDR3 here is CASSYAGFGYEQYF. The CDR3 nucleotides read TGTGCCAGCAGTTACGCGGGATTCGGATACGAGCAGTACTTC. This chain uses TRBV6-2 or TRBV6-3 with TRBJ2-7; weak D call: TRBD2 (6 bases). The CDR3 loop spans 14 amino acids. Trimming shortened V by 2 bases and J by 4 bases, and 12 bases separated the two germline ends. CDR1 is MNHEY and CDR2 is SVGEGT in the germline V gene.

The chain carries TRBV2 and TRBJ2-5; D not resolved. Germline V gene data show CDR1 as SNHLY and CDR2 as FYNNEI. The ends were cut back, 10 bases at V and 5 bases at J, with 29 bases in the middle. The CDR3 length is 17 residues. DNA of the CDR3: TGTGCCACCCCCTTTAGGCCCGAACAGTTTAACGTGGAGACCCAGTACTTC. As protein: CATPFRPEQFNVETQYF.

V is TRBV12-5 and J is TRBJ2-1; D uncertain. CDR1 LGHNT and CDR2 FRNRAP come from the germline V gene. V lost 1 base, J lost 10 bases, and 8 bases lay in between. This CDR3 region has 12 residues. The CDR3 is CASGLATEEQFF. The CDR3 DNA follows: TGTGCTAGTGGTTTGGCTACGGAAGAGCAGTTCTTC.

J is TRBJ2-7 and V is TRBV28, with 9 nucleotides matching TRBD2. The germline V gene has CDR1 MDHEN and CDR2 SYDVKM. There are 14 residues in the CDR3. V shed 5 bases, J shed 4 bases, and the junction held 6 bases outside the gene matches. The chain's CDR3 is CASSDSGSRYEQYF. The CDR3 coding sequence is TGTGCCAGCAGTGATAGCGGGAGTCGTTACGAGCAGTACTTC.

J is TRBJ1-2 and V is TRBV5-8; D gene uncertain. Trimming took off 0 bases at V and 2 bases at J, with 17 bases between the two ends. The CDR3 spans 17 residues. Germline V gives CDR1 SGHTS, CDR2 YDEGEE. CDR3 sequence (DNA): TGTGCCAGCAGCTTGGTGGAGGGCGTCTCTCTCAACTATGGCTACACCTTC. It translates to CASSLVEGVSLNYGYTF.

The chain has TRBV10-3 and TRBJ2-7; D assignment may be TRBD1 or TRBD2 (5 bases each). Germline V gene data show CDR1 as ENHRY and CDR2 as SYGVKD. Trimming stripped 4 bases from V and 0 bases from J, with 13 bases between. The CDR3 contains 15 residues. CDR3 nucleotide sequence: TGTGCCATCAGTGGACCGGGGCAGAGCTCCTACGAGCAGTACTTC. It translates to CAISGPGQSSYEQYF.

The chain is built from TRBV28 and TRBJ2-5, with 13 bases that match TRBD2. V lost 5 bases to trimming and J lost 4 bases; unmatched junction nucleotides: 13. Germline CDR1 reads MDHEN; CDR2 reads SYDVKM. This CDR3 has 18 amino acids. In DNA form, the CDR3 reads TGTGCCAGCAGTCTGACCGAGGGACTAGCGGGAAAAAGAGAGACCCAGTACTTC. Amino acid sequence: CASSLTEGLAGKRETQYF.

The chain couples TRBV19 to TRBJ2-3; D not certain. With 9 bases removed from V and 2 bases from J, the gap between germline ends came to 18 bases. Germline assignment: CDR1 LNHDA and CDR2 SQIVND (reference sequence). The CDR3 totals 15 residues. CDR3 DNA sequence: TGTGCCAGCCTTTCGACTGTTACTACCACAGATACGCAGTATTTT. Its protein is CASLSTVTTTDTQYF. Variable domain in full (rest from reference TRBV19 and TRBJ2-3): DGGITQSPKYLFRKEGQNVTLSCEQNLNHDAMYWYRQDPGQGLRLIYYSQIVNDFQKGDIAEGYSVSREKKESFPLTVTSAQKNPTAFYLCASLSTVTTTDTQYFGPGTRLTVL.

This clonotype has a single count. The genes are TRBV28 and TRBJ2-2, with a possible D match to TRBD1 (6 bases). The V end lost 6 bases, the J end lost 2 bases, and 16 bases lay between the germline ends. The CDR3 has 16 residues. The germline V gene has CDR1 MDHEN and CDR2 SYDVKM. Written as DNA, the CDR3 is TGTGCCAGCAGCCTAGCCTGGACAGCCAACACCGGGGAGCTGTTTTTT. Its translation: CASSLAWTANTGELFF.

The chain has TRBV27 and TRBJ2-1; D remains unclear. Trimming left V 3 bases short and J 10 bases short, with 7 bases between. The CDR3 length is 11 residues. Germline V CDR1 and CDR2: MNHEY, SMNVEV (reference sequence). The CDR3 reads CASSLSWEQFF. The CDR3 nucleotides read TGTGCCAGCAGTTTGAGCTGGGAGCAGTTCTTC.

The chain recombines TRBV3-1 with TRBJ2-1; D is perhaps TRBD2 (5 bases). V shed 1 base and J shed 0 bases, with 10 bases lying between them. CDR1 LGHDT and CDR2 YNNKEL come from the germline V gene (reference sequence). CDR3 length: 16 residues. CDR3 amino acids: CASSQVWRSSYNEQFF. The CDR3 DNA sequence: TGTGCCAGCAGCCAAGTCTGGAGGAGCTCCTACAATGAGCAGTTCTTC.

The chain employs TRBV27 and TRBJ2-1; TRBD1 agrees at 8 bases. CDR3 length: 16 residues. CDR1 MNHEY and CDR2 SMNVEV come from the germline V gene (reference sequence). Trimming removed 2 bases from V and 8 bases from J; junction bases left unmatched: 11. The CDR3 nucleotides read TGTGCCAGCAGTTTACGGACAGGGTGGGCCGGCGATGAGCAGTTCTTC. It specifies CASSLRTGWAGDEQFF.

This clonotype was seen once. J is TRBJ1-1 and V is TRBV29-1; unclear D gene. The germline gives CDR1 SQVTM, CDR2 ANQGSEA. The CDR3 runs to 12 residues. V lost 8 bases, J lost 7 bases, and 17 bases lay in between. As DNA, the CDR3 is TGCAGCACCTCAGTGCGGGAAGATGAAGCTTTCTTT. Its protein is CSTSVREDEAFF.

V is TRBV7-9 and J is TRBJ2-2, with D tentatively TRBD2 (5 bases). The CDR3 has 12 amino acids. Trimming pared 11 bases from V and 4 bases from J, leaving 11 bases between. The germline V gene encodes CDR1 SEHNR and CDR2 FQNEAQ (reference sequence). The CDR3 sequence: CAPVEGTGELFF. The CDR3 DNA sequence: TGTGCCCCTGTTGAGGGCACCGGGGAGCTGTTTTTT.

This sequence joins TRBV4-2 and TRBJ2-7; TRBD2 might be the D (6 bases). V gave up 0 bases and J gave up 6 bases, with 15 bases separating them. Germline CDR1 is LGHNA and CDR2 is YNFKEQ. This CDR3 has 15 amino acids. The CDR3 bases are TGTGCCAGCAGCCAAGAGGTAACGGGAGCTCGCGAGCAGTACTTC. Translating it yields CASSQEVTGAREQYF.

This rearrangement joins TRBV7-9 to TRBJ1-5, with D tentatively TRBD1 (5 bases). The CDR3 covers 15 residues. Germline V lookup: CDR1 SEHNR, CDR2 FQNEAQ (reference sequence). V lost 1 base and J 7 bases, leaving 14 bases between the germline ends. CDR3 nucleotides: TGTGCCAGCAGCTTAGATGGCAGGGTCGACCAGCCCCAGCATTTT. It codes for CASSLDGRVDQPQHF.

The genes are TRBV27 and TRBJ2-7; 8 bases are shared with TRBD1. This CDR3 is built from 14 residues. After removal of 5 bases from V and 3 bases from J, the junction contained 6 bases not matched to a gene. Germline CDR1 is MNHEY and CDR2 is SMNVEV (reference sequence). The CDR3 loop reads CASSPGQGHYEQYF. The CDR3 DNA follows: TGTGCCAGCAGTCCCGGACAGGGCCACTACGAGCAGTACTTC.

J is TRBJ1-1 and V is TRBV28; D unclear. Germline values: CDR1 MDHEN, CDR2 SYDVKM. The CDR3 totals 11 residues. The V end was cut by 4 bases, the J end by 6 bases, with 6 bases between. The CDR3 reads CASSSQPEAFF. CDR3 DNA sequence: TGTGCCAGCAGTTCCCAGCCTGAAGCTTTCTTT.